Listed below are T cell receptor beta chains from one sample, sequenced in a study of blood T cell repertoires in COVID-19. Repertoires were generated with immunoSEQ multiplex PCR, while TCRdb's copy carries only in-frame clones and drops some. The table records roughly 110,000 clones, 89% of them present only once. Source material: peripheral blood. These receptors originate from a man aged 35 to 55 with active or convalescent COVID-19. CDR3s leave out the opening cysteine and the closing phenylalanine or tryptophan. A D gene is named only where the DNA matches it firmly.

J	D	V	CDR3
TRBJ2-1	TRBD2	TRBV9	ASSVSPLAGGSYNEQF
TRBJ1-3	.	TRBV6-6	ASSGERLSRNTIY
TRBJ1-3	.	TRBV27	ASSLSASSGNTIY
TRBJ1-1	.	TRBV29-1	SVGAMNTEAF
TRBJ1-5	TRBD1	TRBV4-2	ASSREDRGEQPQH
TRBJ2-1	.	TRBV5-1	ASRPSAGNEQF
TRBJ2-3	.	TRBV7-2	ASSLDRKDTQY
TRBJ1-5	TRBD1	TRBV3-1/TRBV3-2	ANLDRTVNQPQH
TRBJ2-5	.	TRBV18	ASSPRTGETQY
TRBJ2-7	TRBD2	TRBV5-1	ASSLGFILAGSYEQY
TRBJ1-1	.	TRBV10-3	AISTGSATEAF
TRBJ1-1	TRBD1	TRBV10-2	ASSGQGGTEAF
TRBJ1-5	TRBD1	TRBV2	ASGTGGNQPQH
TRBJ2-2	TRBD1	TRBV7-2	ASKLQGVTGELF
TRBJ1-1	TRBD1	TRBV9	ASSPGQAPGTEAF